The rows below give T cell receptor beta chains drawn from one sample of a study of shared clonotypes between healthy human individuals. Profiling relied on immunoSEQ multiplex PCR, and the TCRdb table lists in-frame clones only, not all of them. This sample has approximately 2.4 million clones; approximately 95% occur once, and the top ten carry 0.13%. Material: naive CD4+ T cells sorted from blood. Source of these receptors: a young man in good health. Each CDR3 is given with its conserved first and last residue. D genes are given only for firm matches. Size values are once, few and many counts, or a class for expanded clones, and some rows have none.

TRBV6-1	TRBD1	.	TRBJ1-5	TGTGCCAGCAGTTGGACAGGAGGGGATCAGCCCCAGCATTTT	CASSWTGGDQPQHF
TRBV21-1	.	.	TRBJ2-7	TGTGCCAGCACCCCAAGTGACAGGGGAACCTCCTACGAGCAGTACTTC	CASTPSDRGTSYEQYF
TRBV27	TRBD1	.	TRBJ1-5	TGTGCCAGCAGTTCCGGGACAGGGGGCCAGCCCCAGCATTTT	CASSSGTGGQPQHF
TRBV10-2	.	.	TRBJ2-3	TGCGCCAGCAGTGTTTCGTTGGGGGTTAGCACAGATACGCAGTATTTT	CASSVSLGVSTDTQYF
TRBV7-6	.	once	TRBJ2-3	TGTGCCAGCAGCTTTGGGGGTAGCGTCACAGATACGCAGTATTTT	CASSFGGSVTDTQYF
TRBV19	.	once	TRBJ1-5	TGTGCCAGTAGTAGCCGGGACCGACTCGGTCAGCCCCAGCATTTT	CASSSRDRLGQPQHF
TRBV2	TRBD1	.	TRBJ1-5	TGTGCCAGCCTCACTGGACAGGCGGGGCAGCCCCAGCATTTT	CASLTGQAGQPQHF
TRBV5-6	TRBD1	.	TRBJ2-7	TGTGCCAGCAGCTTGGGGACAGGCCATAACGGGTTCTACGAGCAGTACTTC	CASSLGTGHNGFYEQYF
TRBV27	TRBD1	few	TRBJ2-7	TGTGCCAGCAGTCTCGGGACAGAGACTCCCTACGAGCAGTACTTC	CASSLGTETPYEQYF
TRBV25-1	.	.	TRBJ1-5	TGTGCCAGCAGTGAAGCGGGAGGGAAGAGCAATCAGCCCCAGCATTTT	CASSEAGGKSNQPQHF
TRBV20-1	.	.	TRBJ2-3	TGCAGTGCCGGATCCACAGATACGCAGTATTTT	CSAGSTDTQYF
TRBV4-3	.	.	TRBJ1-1	TGCGCCAGCAGCCAAGATCCGAGCTACACTGAAGCTTTCTTT	CASSQDPSYTEAFF
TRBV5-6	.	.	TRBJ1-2	TGTGCCAGCAGCTTGACAAGCTATGGCTACACCTTC	CASSLTSYGYTF
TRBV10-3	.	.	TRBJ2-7	TGTGCCATCAGTGCTGACCCCTCCTACGAGCAGTACTTC	CAISADPSYEQYF
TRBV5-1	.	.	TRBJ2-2	TGCGCCAGCAGCTTGGCTCACACCGGGGAGCTGTTTTTT	CASSLAHTGELFF
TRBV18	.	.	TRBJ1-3	TGTGCCAGCTCACAGACAGACTCTGGAAACACCATATATTTT	CASSQTDSGNTIYF
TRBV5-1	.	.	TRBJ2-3	TGCGCCAGCAGCCCCTCCGGGGGTAGCACAGATACGCAGTATTTT	CASSPSGGSTDTQYF
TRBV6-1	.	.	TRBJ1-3	TGTGCGACCAGTCAAGACCGGTTCTCTGGAAACACCATATATTTT	CATSQDRFSGNTIYF
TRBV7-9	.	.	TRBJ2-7	TGTGCCAGCAGCCCACGGAACGTCTACGAGCAGTACTTC	CASSPRNVYEQYF
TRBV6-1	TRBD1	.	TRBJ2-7	TGTGCCAGCAGTGAGAGGTCAGGGGGCACCTACGAGCAGTACTTC	CASSERSGGTYEQYF
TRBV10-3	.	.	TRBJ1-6	TGTGCCATGCGGGGCTCCTATAATTCACCCCTCCACTTT	CAMRGSYNSPLHF
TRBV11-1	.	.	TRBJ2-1	TGTGCCAGCAGCTTAGCTTACTTACTCTACAATGAGCAGTTCTTC	CASSLAYLLYNEQFF
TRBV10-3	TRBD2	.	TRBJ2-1	TGTGCCATCAGGGCTAGCGGGACGTACAATGAGCAGTTCTTC	CAIRASGTYNEQFF
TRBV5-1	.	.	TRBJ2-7	TGCGCCAGCAGCTTTGGGTTTGGGTCCTACGAGCAGTACTTC	CASSFGFGSYEQYF
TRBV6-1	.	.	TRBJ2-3	TGTGCCAGCACGCCGAGGCTAGCCGGTGATACGCAGTATTTT	CASTPRLAGDTQYF
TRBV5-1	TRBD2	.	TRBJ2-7	TGCGCCAGCAGCGTGGGGCTAGCGGGGGCCGAGCAGTACTTC	CASSVGLAGAEQYF
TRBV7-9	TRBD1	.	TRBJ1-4	TGTGCCAGCAGCTTACACAGGGGGCACGGTAATGAAAAACTGTTTTTT	CASSLHRGHGNEKLFF
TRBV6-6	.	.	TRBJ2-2	TGTGCCAGCAGTCCAATTAGGGGGACCGGGGAGCTGTTTTTT	CASSPIRGTGELFF
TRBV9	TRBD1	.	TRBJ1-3	TGTGCCAGCAGTACCGGGACAGGTTACTCTGGAAACACCATATATTTT	CASSTGTGYSGNTIYF